This T cell receptor (beta chain) is drawn from a study of shared clonotypes between healthy human individuals. Generated by immunoSEQ multiplex PCR, the TCRdb table keeps only in-frame clones and is missing some. This sample has around 600,000 clones; 85% to 95% occur once, and the top ten carry approximately 0.11%. Positively selected for CCR7, the CD45RO-negative cells used as naive CD8 cells excluded terminally differentiated effector memory CD45RA+ cells. The TCR comes from a woman in her thirties in good health. Sequences were obtained from naive CD8+ T cells sorted from blood.

The CDR3 DNA is TGTGCCAGCAGCCAAGACGACTCGAGCTCCTACAATGAGCAGTTCTTC. Protein product: CASSQDDSSSYNEQFF. This rearrangement joins TRBV4-2 to TRBJ2-1, with D unresolved. V was shortened by 0 bases and J by 0 bases, with 9 bases between the two germline ends. CDR3 length: 16 amino acids. The germline V gene has CDR1 LGHNA and CDR2 YNFKEQ.